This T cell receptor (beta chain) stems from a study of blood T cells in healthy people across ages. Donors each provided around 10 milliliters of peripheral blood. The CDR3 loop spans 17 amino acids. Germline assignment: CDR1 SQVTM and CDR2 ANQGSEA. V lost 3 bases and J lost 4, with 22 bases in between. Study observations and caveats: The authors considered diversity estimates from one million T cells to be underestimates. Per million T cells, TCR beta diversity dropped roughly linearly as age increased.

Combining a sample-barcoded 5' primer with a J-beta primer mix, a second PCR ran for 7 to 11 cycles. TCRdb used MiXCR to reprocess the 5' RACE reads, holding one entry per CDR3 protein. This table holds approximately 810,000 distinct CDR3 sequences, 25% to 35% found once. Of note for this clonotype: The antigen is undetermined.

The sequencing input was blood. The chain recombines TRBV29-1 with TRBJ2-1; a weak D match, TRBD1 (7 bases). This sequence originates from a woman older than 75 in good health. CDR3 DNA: TGCAGCGTTGATGGGGTCGGGGGACAGAAGATTTACAATGAGCAGTTCTTC. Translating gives CSVDGVGGQKIYNEQFF.